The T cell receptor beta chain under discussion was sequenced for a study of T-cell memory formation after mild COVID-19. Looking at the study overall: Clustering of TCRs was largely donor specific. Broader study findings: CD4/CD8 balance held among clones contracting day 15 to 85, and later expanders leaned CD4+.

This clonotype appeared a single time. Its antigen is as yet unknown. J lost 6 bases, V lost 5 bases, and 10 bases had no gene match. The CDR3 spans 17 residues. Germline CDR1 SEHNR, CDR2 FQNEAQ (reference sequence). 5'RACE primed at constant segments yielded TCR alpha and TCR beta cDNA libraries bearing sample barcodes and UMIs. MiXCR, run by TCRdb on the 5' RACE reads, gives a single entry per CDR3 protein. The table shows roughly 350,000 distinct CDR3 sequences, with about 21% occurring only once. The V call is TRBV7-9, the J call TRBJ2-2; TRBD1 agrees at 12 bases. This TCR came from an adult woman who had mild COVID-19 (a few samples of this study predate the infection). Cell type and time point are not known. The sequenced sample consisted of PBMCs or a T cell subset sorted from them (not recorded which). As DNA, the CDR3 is TGTGCCAGCAGCCGCTTGCCGGGACAGGGGGCCTCCGGGGAGCTGTTTTTT. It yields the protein CASSRLPGQGASGELFF.